A single sample gave rise to the 28 T cell receptor beta chains below, sequenced in a study of T cells in Graves' hyperthyroidism and ophthalmopathy. Using RNA transcripts as the source, TCR beta CDR3 regions were amplified. With the HTBI primer set, the TCR CDR3 went through a first round of RT-PCR. A single record per CDR3 protein comes from TCRdb applying MiXCR to the multiplex PCR reads. The data contain about 300,000 distinct CDR3 sequences, approximately 18% of them singletons. What was sequenced was blood. The receptors shown here come from a man aged 50-60 years with Graves' ophthalmopathy.

CDR3 in DNA: TGTGCCAGCAGCCATCAAGACAGGGGGGCCCGCGGCACCATATATTTT. This codes for CASSHQDRGARGTIYF. The V gene is TRBV3-1, the J gene TRBJ1-3; the match to TRBD1 covers 9 bases. The germline V gene has CDR1 LGHDT and CDR2 YNNKEL (reference sequence). The CDR3 consists of 16 residues. V lost 3 bases and J lost 9; bases outside the gene matches: 12. Complete variable domain (other parts from reference TRBV3-1 and TRBJ1-3): DTAVSQTPKYLVTQMGNDKSIKCEQNLGHDTMYWYKQDSKKFLKIMFSYNNKELIINETVPNRFSPKSPDKAHLNLHINSLELGDSAVYFCASSHQDRGARGTIYFGEGSWLTVV.

Worth noting for this clonotype: This may be a read error: a much more frequent sequence differs by one nucleotide. V gene TRBV6-5 combines with J gene TRBJ1-1; tentatively, D is TRBD1 (6 bases). This CDR3 region has 14 residues. Germline values: CDR1 MNHEY, CDR2 SVGAGI. CDR3 DNA sequence: TGTGCCAGCAGTTACTCGCAGGGGAACACTGCAGCTTTCTTT. Residues: CASSYSQGNTAAFF.

This clonotype was found many times. This chain joins TRBV18 and TRBJ2-5; D call uncertain. This CDR3 contains 18 residues. Germline assignment: CDR1 KGHSH and CDR2 LQKENI. V gave up 0 bases and J gave up 5 bases, with 22 bases separating them. The CDR3: CASSPPVRTLKLEETQYF. The CDR3 bases are TGTGCCAGCTCACCACCGGTGAGGACCCTTAAACTGGAGGAGACCCAGTACTTC.

This clonotype showed up many times. The V and J genes are TRBV2 and TRBJ2-7, with unresolved D. Germline V CDR1 and CDR2: SNHLY, FYNNEI. The CDR3 extends over 13 amino acids. Trimming removed 6 bases at V and 2 bases at J, with 11 bases between. CDR3 residues: CASSQTQTYEQYF. CDR3 DNA: TGTGCCAGCAGCCAGACACAGACCTACGAGCAGTACTTC.

The genes are TRBV6-1 and TRBJ2-1, with 8 bases matching TRBD2. Trimming cost V 6 bases and J 5 bases; bases outside gene matches: 9. The germline gives CDR1 MNHNS, CDR2 SASEGT. The CDR3 length is 15 residues. The CDR3 DNA follows: TGTGCCAGCAGCCTGGGACTAGTCTCTGACAATGAGCAGTTCTTC. Translating it yields CASSLGLVSDNEQFF.

This clonotype was seen ten or more times. The V and J genes are TRBV10-1 and TRBJ2-7, with D uncertain. Trimming stripped 5 bases from V and 4 bases from J, with 6 bases between. Per the germline V gene, CDR1 is WNHNN and CDR2 is SYGVQD (reference sequence). This CDR3 comprises 11 residues. CDR3 nucleotides: TGCGCCAGCAGTAACGCTTACGAGCAGTACTTC. This gives the protein CASSNAYEQYF.

This clonotype has at least ten counts. The chain links TRBV7-3 to TRBJ2-3; maybe TRBD1 (6 bases). Trimming took 7 bases from V and 4 from J, leaving 15 bases between them. The CDR3 has 14 amino acids. CDR1 SGHTA and CDR2 FQGTGA come from the germline V gene. The CDR3 DNA is TGTGCCAGCACCGCGACAGGTCCGGCAGATACGCAGTATTTT. It codes for CASTATGPADTQYF.

This clonotype has at least ten counts. The chain employs TRBV11-2 and TRBJ2-2, with TRBD1 identical over 9 bases. This CDR3 has 16 amino acids. Germline V gene sequence: CDR1 SGHAT, CDR2 FQNNGV. V was pared by 5 bases and J by 2 bases, with 6 bases of the junction left unmatched. CDR3 DNA: TGTGCCAGCAGCCTCGGACAGGGGAGAAACACCGGGGAGCTGTTTTTT. Translating it yields CASSLGQGRNTGELFF. Full variable domain (rest looked up from reference TRBV11-2 and TRBJ2-2): EAGVAQSPRYKIIEKRQSVAFWCNPISGHATLYWYQQILGQGPKLLIQFQNNGVVDDSQLPKDRFSAERLKGVDSTLKIQPAKLEDSAVYLCASSLGQGRNTGELFFGEGSRLTVL.

The chain uses TRBV25-1 and TRBJ2-1; D not resolved. The germline gives CDR1 MGHDK, CDR2 SYGVNS. Trimming took off 0 bases at V and 9 bases at J, with 6 bases between the two ends. CDR3 length: 12 amino acids. CDR3 nucleotide sequence: TGTGCCAGCAGTGAATATAGAAGTGAGCAGTTCTTC. Translating it yields CASSEYRSEQFF.

This clonotype occurred many times. The CDR3 spells CSAPSGTGAQPQHF. The CDR3 nucleotides are TGCAGTGCTCCTTCCGGGACAGGGGCCCAGCCCCAGCATTTT. This chain connects TRBV20-1 to TRBJ1-5; 10 bases match TRBD1. The germline V gene encodes CDR1 DFQATT and CDR2 SNEGSKA (reference sequence). The CDR3 consists of 14 residues. The trim removed 5 bases at V and 7 bases at J, leaving 8 bases unmatched.

V usage is TRBV6-5 and J usage is TRBJ1-2; D perhaps matches TRBD1 (5 bases). The germline gives CDR1 MNHEY, CDR2 SVGAGI. Between the trimmed V and J ends, which lost 2 bases and 7 bases, there was a span of 11 bases. This CDR3 spans 13 amino acids. The CDR3 DNA sequence: TGTGCCAGCAGTTACAAGAGGGGTACTGGCTACACCTTC. Protein sequence: CASSYKRGTGYTF.

There are a few counts of this clonotype. The V and J genes are TRBV20-1 and TRBJ2-7; D remains ambiguous. Deletions cut 3 bases from V and 2 bases from J, with 8 bases between. This CDR3 has 12 residues. The germline gives CDR1 DFQATT, CDR2 SNEGSKA (reference sequence). CDR3 coding DNA: TGCAGTGCTAGTAACAGCCCCTACGAGCAGTACTTC. Translation gives CSASNSPYEQYF.

This sequence joins TRBV5-1 and TRBJ2-1; 13 nucleotides align to TRBD2. This CDR3 spans 15 amino acids. V was pared by 4 bases and J by 8 bases, with 6 bases of the junction left unmatched. Per the germline V gene, CDR1 is SGHRS and CDR2 is YFSETQ. The CDR3 region has the DNA TGCGCCAGCAGCCCTACTAGCGGGAGGGGCCATGAGCAGTTCTTC. Its translation is CASSPTSGRGHEQFF.

This clonotype occurred many times. The chain couples TRBV5-5 to TRBJ2-1, with D possibly being TRBD2 (6 bases). V was pared by 1 base and J by 4 bases, with 15 bases between. Germline-derived CDR1 and CDR2 are SGHKS and YYEKEE (reference sequence). This CDR3 has 16 amino acids. CDR3: CASSLTTGVVYNEQFF. For the CDR3, the DNA is TGTGCCAGCAGCTTGACGACGGGAGTAGTGTACAATGAGCAGTTCTTC.

This sequence joins TRBV12-3 or TRBV12-4 and TRBJ2-7; D uncertain. The length of the CDR3 is 13 residues. Trimming took 1 base from V and 3 from J, leaving 7 bases between them. CDR3 sequence (DNA): TGTGCCAGCAGTTTAGGGGCCCACTACGAGCAGTACTTC. Amino acids: CASSLGAHYEQYF.

This chain joins TRBV6-1 and TRBJ2-1, with 9 bases matching TRBD2. CDR3 length: 16 amino acids. J gave up 4 bases and V 3 bases, and 7 bases lay outside the gene matches. Germline V gene data show CDR1 as MNHNS and CDR2 as SASEGT. Here the CDR3 reads CASSDYSGSMYNEQFF. Here the CDR3 DNA reads TGTGCCAGCAGTGATTATAGCGGGAGTATGTACAATGAGCAGTTCTTC.

This clonotype was counted once. V and J are TRBV5-4 and TRBJ2-3; unclear D gene. The CDR3 loop spans 16 amino acids. V was pared by 4 bases and J by 3 bases, with 18 bases between. Germline CDR1 SGHNT, CDR2 YYREEE (reference sequence). The CDR3 nucleotides read TGTGCCAGCAGCCAAGATCCCGGCGGAGAAACAGATACGCAGTATTTT. Protein product: CASSQDPGGETDTQYF. The full variable domain, in which reference TRBV5-4 and TRBJ2-3 provide the parts outside the CDR3, is ETGVTQSPTHLIKTRGQQVTLRCSSQSGHNTVSWYQQALGQGPQFIFQYYREEENGRGNFPPRFSGLQFPNYSSELNVNALELDDSALYLCASSQDPGGETDTQYFGPGTRLTVL.

As regards this clonotype: It may be a read error: a sequence one base away is much more abundant. The gene calls are TRBV20-1 and TRBJ1-6; 9 bases fit TRBD1. CDR1 is DFQATT and CDR2 is SNEGSKA in the germline V gene (reference sequence). After removal of 5 bases from V and 8 bases from J, the junction contained 7 bases not matched to a gene. This CDR3 has 14 amino acids. The CDR3 loop reads CSARGWTGDSPLHF. The CDR3, as DNA: TGCAGTGCTCGCGGTTGGACAGGGGATTCACCCCTCCACTTT.

This clonotype was counted many times. The chain has TRBV7-9 and TRBJ2-1; D perhaps matches TRBD1 (5 bases). This CDR3 is built from 15 residues. Between the trimmed V and J ends, which lost 2 bases and 7 bases, there was a span of 15 bases. Germline assignment: CDR1 SEHNR and CDR2 FQNEAQ (reference sequence). The CDR3 bases are TGTGCCAGCAGCTTACCAGGGATGCTAGGTAATGAGCAGTTCTTC. Its protein is CASSLPGMLGNEQFF. Complete variable domain (other parts from reference TRBV7-9 and TRBJ2-1): DTGVSQNPRHKITKRGQNVTFRCDPISEHNRLYWYRQTLGQGPEFLTYFQNEAQLEKSRLLSDRFSAERPKGSFSTLEIQRTEQGDSAMYLCASSLPGMLGNEQFFGPGTRLTVL.

Ten or more counts support this clonotype. V and J are TRBV6-1 and TRBJ2-1; 7 positions match TRBD1. Per the germline V gene, CDR1 is MNHNS and CDR2 is SASEGT. J gave up 4 bases and V 5 bases, and 2 bases lay outside the gene matches. The CDR3 is 13 amino acids. The CDR3 coding sequence is TGTGCCAGCAGTAGGGACAGTTACAATGAGCAGTTCTTC. Translating gives CASSRDSYNEQFF.

This sequence joins TRBV30 and TRBJ1-3, with a possible D match to TRBD1 (6 bases). The germline CDR1 and CDR2 sequences are GTSNPN and SVGIG (reference sequence). Between the trimmed V and J ends, which lost 7 bases and 4 bases, there was a span of 14 bases. This CDR3 is 13 amino acids long. The CDR3 bases are TGTGCCTCTTCAGGGGTTGGGGGAAACACCATATATTTT. Amino acids: CASSGVGGNTIYF.

The chain joins TRBV3-1 to TRBJ2-1; 11 bases match TRBD2. V lost 0 bases to trimming and J lost 6 bases; unmatched junction nucleotides: 7. The CDR3 has 17 residues. CDR1 is LGHDT, CDR2 YNNKEL, per germline (reference sequence). CDR3 loop: CASSQDGSGRASNEQFF. The CDR3 bases are TGTGCCAGCAGCCAAGACGGTAGCGGGAGGGCCTCCAATGAGCAGTTCTTC.

This chain connects TRBV28 to TRBJ1-2, with a tentative D call TRBD1 (5 bases). V dropped 6 bases and J dropped 0 bases, with 14 bases sitting between them. CDR3 length: 15 amino acids. Germline-derived CDR1 and CDR2 are MDHEN and SYDVKM. CDR3 DNA sequence: TGTGCCAGCAGGGGGCTGGAGGCTACTAACTATGGCTACACCTTC. This codes for CASRGLEATNYGYTF.

The DNA of the CDR3 is TGTGCCAGCAGCTTGATTGATGCAGGGGGCTATGGCTACACCTTC. The encoded protein is CASSLIDAGGYGYTF. This chain links TRBV5-6 with TRBJ1-2, with TRBD1 matching 7 bases. The CDR3 is 15 residues long. Looked up from germline, CDR1 is SGHDT and CDR2 is YYEEEE. The ends lost 1 base at V and 4 bases at J; junction bases unmatched: 7.

The V call is TRBV10-3, the J call TRBJ2-6; D not resolved. Germline CDR1 ENHRY, CDR2 SYGVKD. The CDR3 has 13 residues. With 3 bases removed from V and 4 bases from J, the gap between germline ends came to 4 bases. CDR3 bases: TGTGCCATCAGTGATCGAGGGGCCAACGTCCTGACTTTC. It codes for CAISDRGANVLTF.

A few counts support this clonotype. J is TRBJ1-2 and V is TRBV30; 7 bases align to TRBD1. This CDR3 is built from 14 residues. Trimming removed 3 bases from V and 4 bases from J; junction bases left unmatched: 8. Germline CDR1 reads GTSNPN; CDR2 reads SVGIG (reference sequence). CDR3 residues: CAWSEGQSFYGYTF. DNA of the CDR3: TGTGCCTGGAGCGAGGGACAGTCTTTCTATGGCTACACCTTC. Together with reference TRBV30 and TRBJ1-2, the CDR3 gives the full variable domain: SQTIHQWPATLVQPVGSPLSLECTVEGTSNPNLYWYRQAAGRGLQLLFYSVGIGQISSEVPQNLSASRPQDRQFILSSKKLLLSDSGFYLCAWSEGQSFYGYTFGSGTRLTVV.

This chain uses TRBV18 with TRBJ1-5; tentatively, D is TRBD1 (5 bases). The germline gives CDR1 KGHSH, CDR2 LQKENI. CDR3 length equals 17 residues. V gave up 1 base and J gave up 4 bases, with 17 bases separating them. The CDR3 loop reads CASSPLPGWGENQPQHF. CDR3 sequence (DNA): TGTGCCAGCTCACCACTACCGGGGTGGGGGGAAAATCAGCCCCAGCATTTT.

This clonotype was observed a handful of times. The chain couples TRBV6-5 to TRBJ2-7, with 12 bases aligning to TRBD1. Germline CDR1 and CDR2: MNHEY and SVGAGI. CDR3 length: 16 amino acids. V dropped 2 bases and J dropped 4; count of bases not matched to a gene: 6. Here the CDR3 reads CASSYPGQGAFYEQYF. The DNA for the CDR3 is TGTGCCAGCAGTTACCCGGGACAGGGGGCGTTTTACGAGCAGTACTTC.